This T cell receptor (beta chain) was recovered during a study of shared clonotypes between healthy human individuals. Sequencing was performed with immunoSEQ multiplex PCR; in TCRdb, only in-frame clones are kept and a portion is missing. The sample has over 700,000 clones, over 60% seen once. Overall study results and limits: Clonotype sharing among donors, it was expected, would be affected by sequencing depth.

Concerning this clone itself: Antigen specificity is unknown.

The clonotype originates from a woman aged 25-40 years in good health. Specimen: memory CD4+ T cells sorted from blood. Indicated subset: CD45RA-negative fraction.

The CDR3 sequence: CASSSQGMNTEAFF. The DNA of the CDR3 is TGTGCCAGTAGTAGTCAGGGGATGAACACTGAAGCTTTCTTT. This rearrangement joins TRBV19 to TRBJ1-1; tentative D call: TRBD1 (6 bases). Per the germline V gene, CDR1 is LNHDA and CDR2 is SQIVND (reference sequence). This CDR3 spans 14 amino acids. V gave up 4 bases and J gave up 0 bases, with 9 bases separating them.